One and the same sample provided the 15 T cell receptor beta chains below, sequenced in a study of identical twins. A single record per CDR3 protein comes from TCRdb applying MiXCR to the 5' RACE reads. There are roughly 1,500,000 distinct CDR3 sequences in the sample; under 35% occur only once, and around 0.3% lies in the top ten. The sample taken for sequencing was cord blood. The receptors shown here come from a newborn girl in good health.

The rearrangement links TRBV6-5 to TRBJ1-2, with 8 bases identical to TRBD1. V trimming: 6 bases; J trimming: 4 bases; junction bases outside the gene matches: 7. Germline assignment: CDR1 MNHEY and CDR2 SVGAGI. This CDR3 region has 14 residues. The CDR3 nucleotides are TGTGCCAGCAGGATTGACAGGGGCCCCTATGGCTACACCTTC. Protein product: CASRIDRGPYGYTF.

Only a few counts were recorded for this clonotype. This chain links TRBV7-9 with TRBJ2-7; 8 positions agree with TRBD1. V was clipped by 5 bases and J by 2 bases; unmatched bases: 8. Looked up from germline, CDR1 is SEHNR and CDR2 is FQNEAQ (reference sequence). The CDR3 contains 15 residues. CDR3 in amino acids: CASSPRTGMTYEQYF. CDR3 bases: TGTGCCAGCAGCCCGCGGACAGGGATGACCTACGAGCAGTACTTC.

This clonotype was recorded many times. The J gene is TRBJ2-1, the V gene TRBV24-1, with 10 bases identical to TRBD1. The germline CDR1 and CDR2 sequences are KGHDR and SFDVKD. The V and J ends lost 1 base and 3 bases, in that order; junction bases with no gene match: 2. CDR3 size: 16 residues. The CDR3 is CATSDFRTGGYNEQFF. The CDR3 region has the DNA TGTGCCACCAGTGATTTTCGGACAGGGGGCTACAATGAGCAGTTCTTC.

V gene TRBV20-1 combines with J gene TRBJ1-1; a possible D gene is TRBD1 (5 bases). This CDR3 is built from 16 residues. Germline CDR1 and CDR2: DFQATT and SNEGSKA (reference sequence). V lost 0 bases to trimming and J lost 3 bases, with 17 bases between them. The CDR3 loop is CSARDPSRGRDTEAFF. DNA for the CDR3: TGCAGTGCTAGAGATCCCTCCCGGGGGAGGGACACTGAAGCTTTCTTT.

V and J are TRBV7-9 and TRBJ1-3, with a possible D match to TRBD1 (5 bases). The CDR3 loop spans 17 amino acids. Germline CDR1 reads SEHNR; CDR2 reads FQNEAQ (reference sequence). The V end lost 2 bases, the J end lost 1 base, and 15 bases lay between the germline ends. This chain's CDR3 is CASSLLNWGESGNTIYF. The CDR3 DNA sequence: TGTGCCAGCAGCTTACTTAATTGGGGCGAGTCTGGAAACACCATATATTTT.

This clonotype was found a few times. The CDR3 nucleotides are TGTGCCAGCAGCCAAGAGAACACGGGGACTATTGGAGAGACCCAGTACTTC. Protein sequence: CASSQENTGTIGETQYF. V is TRBV4-2 and J is TRBJ2-5; 7 positions match TRBD2. This CDR3 has 17 amino acids. Germline loops: CDR1 LGHNA, CDR2 YNFKEQ. The V segment lost 0 bases and the J segment 4 bases; nucleotides outside the gene matches: 11.

The rearrangement joins TRBV7-6 to TRBJ2-5; 9 bases fit TRBD1. The J call is doubtful: the DNA matches TRBJ2-7 better. The CDR3 totals 14 residues. From germline, CDR1 is SGHVS and CDR2 FNYEAQ. The CDR3 DNA sequence: TGTGCCAGCAGCTTACGGGGACAGGGAGGCGAGCAGTACTTC. Amino acid sequence: CASSLRGQGGEQYF.

The chain carries TRBV25-1 and TRBJ2-1; maybe TRBD1 (6 bases). The V gene lost 5 bases and the J gene lost 5 bases, with 13 bases spanning the gap. CDR3 length equals 14 residues. CDR1 is MGHDK, CDR2 SYGVNS, per germline. CDR3 loop: CASSPREGDNEQFF. The CDR3 DNA sequence: TGTGCCAGCAGTCCCCGAGAGGGGGACAATGAGCAGTTCTTC.

The CDR3 is CASTDVASGSDEQFF. CDR3 DNA: TGTGCCAGCACGGACGTCGCTAGCGGGAGCGATGAGCAGTTCTTC. This sequence joins TRBV7-6 and TRBJ2-1; the match to TRBD2 covers 10 bases. CDR3 length: 15 amino acids. V shed 7 bases, J shed 8 bases, and the junction held 11 bases outside the gene matches. Germline V gives CDR1 SGHVS, CDR2 FNYEAQ.

The chain combines TRBV20-1 with TRBJ2-7; D remains ambiguous. Germline CDR1 is DFQATT and CDR2 is SNEGSKA (reference sequence). Trimming left V 0 bases short and J 3 bases short, with 12 bases between. The CDR3 is 14 amino acids. This CDR3 is CSARDGIGSYEQYF. Here the CDR3 DNA reads TGCAGTGCTAGAGATGGTATAGGAAGCTACGAGCAGTACTTC.

As concerns this clonotype: Because the CDR3's place on the DNA is in doubt, the DNA is left out and the CDR3 is given as listed by TCRdb. The chain links TRBV27 to TRBJ1-5; the tabulated D call, TRBD1, remains unverified against the DNA. The CDR3 region is 14 residues in length, termini included. CDR1 is MNHEY and CDR2 is SMNVEV in the germline V gene (reference sequence). CDR3 amino acids: CASSILGGRQPQHF.

This clonotype was counted a few times. V and J are TRBV11-2 and TRBJ1-4, with 9 bases aligning to TRBD1. Germline V gene sequence: CDR1 SGHAT, CDR2 FQNNGV. There are 14 residues in the CDR3. Trimming cost V 5 bases and J 7 bases; bases outside gene matches: 5. The CDR3 DNA sequence: TGTGCCAGCAGCCCTGGACAGGGGACTGAAAAACTGTTTTTT. Its protein product is CASSPGQGTEKLFF.

This clonotype came up a few times. V gene TRBV20-1 combines with J gene TRBJ2-3, with TRBD2 matching over 9 bases. Per germline, CDR1 DFQATT and CDR2 SNEGSKA (reference sequence). This CDR3 spans 14 amino acids. In nucleotides, the CDR3 is TGCAGCTCCGCGGGAGGGAGGATTGCAGATACGCAGTATTTT. Translated, it gives CSSAGGRIADTQYF.

This chain joins TRBV20-1 and TRBJ1-5, with TRBD1 as a possible D gene (6 bases). Germline CDR1 is DFQATT and CDR2 is SNEGSKA (reference sequence). The CDR3 consists of 14 residues. V shed 2 bases and J shed 4 bases, with 12 bases lying between them. CDR3: CSARRVRGNQPQHF. The CDR3, as DNA: TGCAGTGCTAGACGAGTTAGGGGGAATCAGCCCCAGCATTTT.

J is TRBJ2-7 and V is TRBV6-6; no definite D call. Germline V gene data show CDR1 as MNHNY and CDR2 as SVGAGI (reference sequence). The germline V and J ends were trimmed by 11 bases and 0 bases, with 14 bases remaining between them. This CDR3 comprises 13 residues. CDR3 region: CAGDKTLSYEQYF. The CDR3 DNA reads as TGTGCCGGAGATAAAACCCTCTCCTACGAGCAGTACTTC.